This TCR beta chain was sequenced in a study of CD8 T cells in ankylosing spondylitis. This clonotype was seen many times. Using its own MiXCR run on the 5' RACE reads, TCRdb lists one record per CDR3 protein. Among roughly 120,000 distinct CDR3 sequences listed, around 15% were seen once. The CDR3 loop spans 16 amino acids. V dropped 5 bases and J dropped 1; count of bases not matched to a gene: 9. Germline CDR1 reads MNHNS; CDR2 reads SASEGT. The chain recombines TRBV6-1 with TRBJ1-1; 8 nucleotides agree with TRBD1. The specimen sequenced was blood, either unsorted or a sorted T cell fraction (not recorded which). The sequence was obtained from a female donor with ankylosing spondylitis or in good health (not recorded which). CDR3 nucleotides: TGTGCCAGCAGTCGGGACAGGCGATTAAAGAACACTGAAGCTTTCTTT. It translates to CASSRDRRLKNTEAFF.